This TCR beta chain was captured by sequencing in a study of Ad26.COV2.S vaccination and SARS-CoV-2 variants. Study in general: Ad26.COV2.S, an intramuscular injection, was given once or twice 56 days apart. Study-wide results and caveats: While placebo recipients had lower spike-specific TCR breadth, vaccine recipients had more. The TCR breadth and depth analyses may have produced an underestimate of total T cell responses.

In regard to this clone: Antigen specificity is unknown.

The sample's treatment: over 15 received Ad26.COV2.S at low or high dose, single or two shots; 5 received placebo; per-sample allocation not given. Samples came from day 63 after the first vaccine or placebo injection. Donor was an adult aged 18-55 years in Boston. Only in-frame clones appear in the TCRdb table, and some are missing; sequencing was by immunoSEQ multiplex PCR. The data hold 200,000 to 300,000 clones, with approximately 88% observed a single time. CDR1 SGHRS and CDR2 YFSETQ come from the germline V gene. V was pared by 4 bases and J by 6 bases, with 10 bases of the junction left unmatched. The CDR3 has 16 amino acids.

Sequences were derived from peripheral blood, sampled in a trial of Ad26.COV2.S vaccine versus placebo. The gene calls are TRBV5-1 and TRBJ2-1, with 10 bases aligning to TRBD2. The receptor was isolated from a person between 18 and 65 years old who received the Ad26.COV2.S COVID-19 vaccine or a placebo. CDR3 residues: CASSLPSGRIPNEQFF. DNA for the CDR3: TGCGCCAGCAGCCTACCTAGCGGGAGAATCCCCAATGAGCAGTTCTTC. The full variable domain, its missing parts supplied by reference TRBV5-1 and TRBJ2-1, is KAGVTQTPRYLIKTRGQQVTLSCSPISGHRSVSWYQQTPGQGLQFLFEYFSETQRNKGNFPGRFSGRQFSNSRSEMNVSTLELGDSALYLCASSLPSGRIPNEQFFGPGTRLTVL.